This T cell receptor (beta chain) was documented in a study of PD-1 blockade in mismatch repair-deficient tumors. Sequencing used immunoSEQ multiplex PCR; TCRdb keeps in-frame clones, though not all of them. This sample carries 49,000 or so clones, about 84% of them seen once, and the ten largest clones take less than 9%. Germline trimming cut 2 bases from V and 10 bases from J; bases unmatched to any gene: 11. Germline assignment: CDR1 LNHDA and CDR2 SQIVND (reference sequence). The CDR3 loop spans 16 amino acids. This clonotype was obtained from an adult with mismatch repair-deficient cancer. The chain carries TRBV19 and TRBJ2-1, with 10 bases lining up with TRBD2. The specimen was peripheral blood, collected 20 weeks after starting pembrolizumab. The CDR3 loop reads CASSISGPSGRGEQFF. The DNA for the CDR3 is TGTGCCAGTAGTATATCCGGGCCTAGCGGGAGAGGCGAGCAGTTCTTC.